The clone carrying this T cell receptor (beta chain) was observed at least ten times. Germline V lookup: CDR1 DFQATT, CDR2 SNEGSKA (reference sequence). This CDR3 is 15 amino acids long. Deletions cut 0 bases from V and 3 bases from J, with 11 bases between. One entry per CDR3 protein, called by TCRdb with MiXCR from the 5' RACE reads. The table lists a few hundred thousand distinct CDR3 sequences, approximately 20% of them singletons. The sample originates from a study of CD8 T cells in ankylosing spondylitis. Sequenced: blood, either unsorted or a sorted T cell fraction (not recorded which). This chain uses TRBV20-1 with TRBJ2-2; perhaps TRBD1 as D (5 bases). The origin of this receptor is a male donor with ankylosing spondylitis or in good health (not recorded which). The CDR3 region has the DNA TGCAGTGCTAGAGATGGCAGCAGGGACACCGGGGAGCTGTTTTTT. This codes for CSARDGSRDTGELFF.